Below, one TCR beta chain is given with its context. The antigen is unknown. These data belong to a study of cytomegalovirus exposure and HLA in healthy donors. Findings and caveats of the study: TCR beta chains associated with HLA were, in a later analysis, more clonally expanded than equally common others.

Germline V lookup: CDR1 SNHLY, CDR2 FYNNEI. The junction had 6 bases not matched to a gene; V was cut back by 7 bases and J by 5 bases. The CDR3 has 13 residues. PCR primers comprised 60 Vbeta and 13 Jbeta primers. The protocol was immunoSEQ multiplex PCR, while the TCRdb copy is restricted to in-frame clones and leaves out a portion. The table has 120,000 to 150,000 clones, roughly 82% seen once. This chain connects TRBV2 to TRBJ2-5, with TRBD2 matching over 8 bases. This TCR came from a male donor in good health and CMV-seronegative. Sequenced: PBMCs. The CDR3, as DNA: TGTGCCAGCACCCGATCGGGAGGGGAGACCCAGTACTTC. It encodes CASTRSGGETQYF.